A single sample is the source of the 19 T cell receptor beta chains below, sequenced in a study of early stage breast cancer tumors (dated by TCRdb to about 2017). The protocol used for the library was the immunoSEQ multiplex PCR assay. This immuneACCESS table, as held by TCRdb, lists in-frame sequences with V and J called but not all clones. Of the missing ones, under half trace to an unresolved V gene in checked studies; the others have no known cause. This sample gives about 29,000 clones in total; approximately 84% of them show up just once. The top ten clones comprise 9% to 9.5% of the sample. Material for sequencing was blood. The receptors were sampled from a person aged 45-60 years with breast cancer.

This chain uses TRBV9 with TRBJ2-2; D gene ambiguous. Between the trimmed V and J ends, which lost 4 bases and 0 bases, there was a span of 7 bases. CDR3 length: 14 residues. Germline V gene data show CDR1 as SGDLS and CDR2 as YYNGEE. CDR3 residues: CASSLDTNTGELFF. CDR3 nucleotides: TGTGCCAGCAGCCTCGACACGAACACCGGGGAGCTGTTTTTT. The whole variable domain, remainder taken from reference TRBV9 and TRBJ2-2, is DSGVTQTPKHLITATGQRVTLRCSPRSGDLSVYWYQQSLDQGLQFLIQYYNGEERAKGNILERFSAQQFPDLHSELNLSSLELGDSALYFCASSLDTNTGELFFGEGSRLTVL.

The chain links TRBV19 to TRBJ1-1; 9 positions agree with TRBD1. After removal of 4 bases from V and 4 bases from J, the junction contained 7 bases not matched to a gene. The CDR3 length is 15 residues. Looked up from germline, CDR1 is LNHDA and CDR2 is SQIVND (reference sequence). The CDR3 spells CASSTGTGYGTEAFF. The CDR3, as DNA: TGTGCCAGTAGTACCGGGACAGGGTACGGCACTGAAGCTTTCTTT.

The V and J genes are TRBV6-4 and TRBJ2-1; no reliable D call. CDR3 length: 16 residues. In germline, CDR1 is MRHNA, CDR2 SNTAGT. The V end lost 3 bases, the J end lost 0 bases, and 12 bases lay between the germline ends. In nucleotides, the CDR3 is TGTGCCAGCAGTGATCAGGCCGAAAGCTCCTACAATGAGCAGTTCTTC. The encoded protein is CASSDQAESSYNEQFF.

As DNA, the CDR3 is TGTGCCAGCAGCCAAGCCAGGACAGGGATCAATGAGCAGTTCTTC. This encodes CASSQARTGINEQFF. The V gene is TRBV14, the J gene TRBJ2-1, with 8 bases lining up with TRBD1. This CDR3 comprises 15 residues. J gave up 6 bases and V 1 base, and 5 bases lay outside the gene matches. Germline V gives CDR1 SGHDN, CDR2 FVKESK.

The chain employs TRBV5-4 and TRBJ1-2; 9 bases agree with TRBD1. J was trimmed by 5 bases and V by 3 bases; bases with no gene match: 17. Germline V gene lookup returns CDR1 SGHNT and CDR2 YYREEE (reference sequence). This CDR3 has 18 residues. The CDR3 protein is CASSYGQGRIQGWYGYTF. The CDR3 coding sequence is TGTGCCAGCAGCTACGGACAGGGGCGCATACAGGGGTGGTATGGCTACACCTTC.

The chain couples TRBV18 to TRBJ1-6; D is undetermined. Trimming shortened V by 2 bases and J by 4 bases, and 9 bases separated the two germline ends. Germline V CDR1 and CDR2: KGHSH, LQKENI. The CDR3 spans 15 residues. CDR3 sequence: CASSPVHPYNSPLHF. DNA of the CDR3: TGTGCCAGCTCACCAGTACATCCATATAATTCACCCCTCCACTTT.

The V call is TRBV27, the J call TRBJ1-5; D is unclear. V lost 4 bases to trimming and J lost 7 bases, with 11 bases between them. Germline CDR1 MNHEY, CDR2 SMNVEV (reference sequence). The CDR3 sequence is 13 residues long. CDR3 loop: CASSWSSRQPQHF. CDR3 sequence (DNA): TGTGCCAGCAGTTGGTCCAGCAGGCAGCCCCAGCATTTT.

CDR3 bases: TGCGCCAGCAGCTTAGACGGGACAGGAGGGGAGACCCAGTACTTC. Residues: CASSLDGTGGETQYF. The V call is TRBV5-1, the J call TRBJ2-5; 8 bases line up with TRBD1. The CDR3 covers 15 residues. Trimming at V came to 2 bases and at J to 5 bases, leaving 8 bases not matched to a gene. Per the germline V gene, CDR1 is SGHRS and CDR2 is YFSETQ.

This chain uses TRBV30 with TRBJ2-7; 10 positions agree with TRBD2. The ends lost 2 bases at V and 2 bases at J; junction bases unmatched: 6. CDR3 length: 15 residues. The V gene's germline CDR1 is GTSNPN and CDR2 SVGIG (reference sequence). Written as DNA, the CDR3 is TGTGCCTGGAGTTTCACTAGCGGGGCACCCTACGAGCAGTACTTC. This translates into CAWSFTSGAPYEQYF.

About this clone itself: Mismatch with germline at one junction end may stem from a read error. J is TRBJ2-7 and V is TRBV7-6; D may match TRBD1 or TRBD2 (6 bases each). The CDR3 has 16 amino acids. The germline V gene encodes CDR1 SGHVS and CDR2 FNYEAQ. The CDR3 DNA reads TGTGCCAGCAGCTTATACAGCTCCGGGGGCTCCTCCGAGCAGTACTTC. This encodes CASSLYSSGGSSEQYF.

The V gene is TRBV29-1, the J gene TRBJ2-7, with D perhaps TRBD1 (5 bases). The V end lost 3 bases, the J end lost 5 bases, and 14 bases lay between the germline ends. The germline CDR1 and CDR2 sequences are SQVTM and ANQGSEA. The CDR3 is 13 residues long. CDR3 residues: CSVDVLGEDEQYF. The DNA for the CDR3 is TGCAGCGTTGACGTGCTAGGGGAAGACGAGCAGTACTTC.

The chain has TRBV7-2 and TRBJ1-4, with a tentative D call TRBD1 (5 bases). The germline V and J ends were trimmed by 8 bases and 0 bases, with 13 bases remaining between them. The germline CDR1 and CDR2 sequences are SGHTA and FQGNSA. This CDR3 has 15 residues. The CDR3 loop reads CASGLQDATNEKLFF. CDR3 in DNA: TGTGCCAGCGGACTACAGGATGCAACTAATGAAAAACTGTTTTTT.

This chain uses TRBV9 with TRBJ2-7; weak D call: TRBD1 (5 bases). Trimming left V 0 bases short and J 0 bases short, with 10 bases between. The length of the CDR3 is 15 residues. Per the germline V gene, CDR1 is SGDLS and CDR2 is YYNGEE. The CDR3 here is CASSVVDRYSYEQYF. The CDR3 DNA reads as TGTGCCAGCAGCGTAGTTGACAGATACTCCTACGAGCAGTACTTC. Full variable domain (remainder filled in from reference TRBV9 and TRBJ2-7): DSGVTQTPKHLITATGQRVTLRCSPRSGDLSVYWYQQSLDQGLQFLIQYYNGEERAKGNILERFSAQQFPDLHSELNLSSLELGDSALYFCASSVVDRYSYEQYFGPGTRLTVT.

DNA of the CDR3: TGTGCCATCAGTGAGTCAGGGGCCAGAGATACGCAGTATTTT. Translated: CAISESGARDTQYF. This chain connects TRBV10-3 to TRBJ2-3; D is perhaps TRBD1 (5 bases). The CDR3 loop spans 14 amino acids. The V and J ends lost 0 bases and 5 bases respectively, with 9 bases between them. The V gene's germline CDR1 is ENHRY and CDR2 SYGVKD.

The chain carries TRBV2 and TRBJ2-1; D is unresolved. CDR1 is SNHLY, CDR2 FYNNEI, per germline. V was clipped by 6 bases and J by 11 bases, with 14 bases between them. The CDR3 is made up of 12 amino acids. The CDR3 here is CASRASSSKQFF. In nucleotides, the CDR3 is TGTGCCAGCAGAGCCTCGTCGAGTAAGCAGTTCTTC.

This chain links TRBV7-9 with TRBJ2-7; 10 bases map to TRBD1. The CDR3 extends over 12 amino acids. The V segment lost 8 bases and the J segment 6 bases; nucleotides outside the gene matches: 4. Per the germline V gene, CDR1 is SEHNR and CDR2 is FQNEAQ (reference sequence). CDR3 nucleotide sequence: TGTGCCAGCGGGACAGGGGTATCCGAGCAGTACTTC. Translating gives CASGTGVSEQYF.

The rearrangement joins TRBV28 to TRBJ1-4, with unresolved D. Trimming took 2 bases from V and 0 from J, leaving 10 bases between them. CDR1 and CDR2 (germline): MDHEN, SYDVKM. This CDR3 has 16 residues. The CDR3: CASSLRSAATNEKLFF. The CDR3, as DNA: TGTGCCAGCAGTTTACGGTCAGCTGCAACTAATGAAAAACTGTTTTTT.

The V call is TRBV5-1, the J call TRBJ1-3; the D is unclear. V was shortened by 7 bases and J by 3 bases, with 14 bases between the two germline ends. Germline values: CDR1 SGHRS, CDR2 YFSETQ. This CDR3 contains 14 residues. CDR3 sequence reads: CASQAGGNGNTIYF. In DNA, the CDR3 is TGCGCCAGCCAGGCGGGCGGAAATGGAAACACCATATATTTT.

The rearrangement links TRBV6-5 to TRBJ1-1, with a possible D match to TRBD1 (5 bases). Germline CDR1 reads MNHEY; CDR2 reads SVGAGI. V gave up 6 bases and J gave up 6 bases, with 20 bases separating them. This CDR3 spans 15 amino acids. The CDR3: CASSRGMGGGAEAFF. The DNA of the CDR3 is TGTGCCAGCAGCCGCGGGATGGGGGGTGGCGCTGAAGCTTTCTTT.